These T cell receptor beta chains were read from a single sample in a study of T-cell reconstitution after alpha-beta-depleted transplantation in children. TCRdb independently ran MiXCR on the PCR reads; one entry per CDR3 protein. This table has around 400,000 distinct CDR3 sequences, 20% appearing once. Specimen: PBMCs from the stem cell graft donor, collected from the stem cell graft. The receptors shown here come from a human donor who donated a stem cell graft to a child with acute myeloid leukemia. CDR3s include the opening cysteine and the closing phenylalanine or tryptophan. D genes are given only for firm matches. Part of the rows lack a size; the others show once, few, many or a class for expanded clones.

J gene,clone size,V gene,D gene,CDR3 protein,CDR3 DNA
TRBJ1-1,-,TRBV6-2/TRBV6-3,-,CASRATEAFF,TGTGCCAGCAGGGCCACTGAAGCTTTCTTT
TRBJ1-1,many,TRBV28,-,CASILGGGTEAFF,TGTGCCAGCATCCTAGGAGGGGGCACTGAAGCTTTCTTT
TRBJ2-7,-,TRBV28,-,CASSSRGGHSYEQYF,TGTGCCAGCAGTTCTCGCGGGGGACACTCCTACGAGCAGTACTTC
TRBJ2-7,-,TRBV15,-,CATSISDLYEQYF,TGTGCCACCAGCATTTCCGATTTATACGAGCAGTACTTC
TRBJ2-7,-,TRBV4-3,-,CASSLGLRPYEQYF,TGCGCCAGCAGCCTGGGACTCCGGCCCTACGAGCAGTACTTC
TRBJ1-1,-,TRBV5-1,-,CASSLDNGGTEAFF,TGCGCCAGCAGCTTGGACAATGGCGGCACTGAAGCTTTCTTT
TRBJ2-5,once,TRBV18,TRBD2,CASSPPGLGETQYF,TGTGCCAGCTCACCACCGGGACTAGGGGAGACCCAGTACTTC
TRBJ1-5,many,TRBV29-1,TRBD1,CSVSQGSQPQHF,TGCAGCGTTTCACAGGGGAGTCAGCCCCAGCATTTT
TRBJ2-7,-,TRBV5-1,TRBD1,CASSLAQGEGAEQYF,TGCGCCAGCAGCTTGGCGCAGGGGGAAGGGGCCGAGCAGTACTTC
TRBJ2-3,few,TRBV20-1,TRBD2,CSASETSGPNTDTQYF,TGCAGTGCTAGCGAAACTAGCGGACCCAACACAGATACGCAGTATTTT
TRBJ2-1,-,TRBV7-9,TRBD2,CASSRKREGSNEQFF,TGTGCCAGCAGCCGCAAGCGGGAGGGCTCTAATGAGCAGTTCTTC
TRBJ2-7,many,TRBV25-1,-,CASSDIYEQYF,TGTGCCAGCAGTGATATCTACGAGCAGTACTTC
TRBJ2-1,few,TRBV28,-,CASSLRQEPNEQFF,TGTGCCAGCAGTTTACGACAGGAACCAAATGAGCAGTTCTTC
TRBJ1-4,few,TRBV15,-,CATSQKDRKLFF,TGTGCCACCAGCCAAAAGGACAGAAAACTGTTTTTT
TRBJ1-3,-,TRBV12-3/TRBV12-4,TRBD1,CASTHGRDSSENTIYF,TGTGCCAGCACTCATGGTAGGGACAGCTCGGAGAACACCATATATTTT
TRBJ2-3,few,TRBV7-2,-,CASSLPPDTQYF,TGTGCCAGCAGCTTACCCCCAGATACGCAGTATTTT
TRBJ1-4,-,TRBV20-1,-,CSARGEKLFF,TGCAGTGCTAGAGGGGAAAAACTGTTTTTT
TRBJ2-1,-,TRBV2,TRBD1,CASRVTGGNEQFF,TGTGCCAGCAGGGTAACAGGGGGCAATGAGCAGTTCTTC
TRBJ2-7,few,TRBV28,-,CASRREYEQYF,TGTGCCAGTAGGAGAGAGTACGAGCAGTACTTC
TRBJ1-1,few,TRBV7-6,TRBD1,CASSLVAGQGEAFF,TGTGCCAGCAGCTTAGTGGCGGGACAGGGTGAAGCTTTCTTT
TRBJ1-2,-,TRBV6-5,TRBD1,CASSYLDRGHGGYTF,TGTGCCAGCAGTTACTTGGACAGGGGGCATGGTGGCTACACCTTC
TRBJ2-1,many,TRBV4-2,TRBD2,CASSQVLAGGLNEQFF,TGTGCCAGCAGCCAAGTACTAGCGGGAGGGCTCAATGAGCAGTTCTTC
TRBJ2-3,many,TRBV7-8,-,CASSSDGQNTDTQYF,TGTGCCAGCAGCTCCGATGGACAGAACACAGATACGCAGTATTTT
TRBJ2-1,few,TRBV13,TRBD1,CASSSGQGHISSYNEQFF,TGTGCCAGCAGTTCGGGACAGGGACACATAAGCTCCTACAATGAGCAGTTCTTC
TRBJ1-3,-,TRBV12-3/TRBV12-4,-,CASNGNGNTIYF,TGTGCCAGCAATGGGAACGGAAACACCATATATTTT
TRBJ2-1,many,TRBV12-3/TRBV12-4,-,CASSTSSGSYNEQFF,TGTGCCAGCAGTACATCTTCCGGTTCCTACAATGAGCAGTTCTTC
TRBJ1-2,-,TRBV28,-,CASSLGSTYYGYTF,TGTGCCAGCAGTTTGGGCAGCACCTACTATGGCTACACCTTC
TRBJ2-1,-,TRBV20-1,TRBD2,CSARGTSGRFEQFF,TGCAGTGCACGGGGGACTAGCGGGAGGTTTGAGCAGTTCTTC
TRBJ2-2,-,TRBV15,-,CATSRANTGELFF,TGTGCCACCAGCAGAGCTAACACCGGGGAGCTGTTTTTT
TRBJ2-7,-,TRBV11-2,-,CASSLGVTGYEQYF,TGTGCCAGCAGCTTGGGGGTAACAGGTTACGAGCAGTACTTC
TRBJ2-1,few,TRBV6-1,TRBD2,CASSRAGLAGSAEQFF,TGTGCCAGCAGTCGGGCGGGACTAGCGGGATCTGCTGAGCAGTTCTTC